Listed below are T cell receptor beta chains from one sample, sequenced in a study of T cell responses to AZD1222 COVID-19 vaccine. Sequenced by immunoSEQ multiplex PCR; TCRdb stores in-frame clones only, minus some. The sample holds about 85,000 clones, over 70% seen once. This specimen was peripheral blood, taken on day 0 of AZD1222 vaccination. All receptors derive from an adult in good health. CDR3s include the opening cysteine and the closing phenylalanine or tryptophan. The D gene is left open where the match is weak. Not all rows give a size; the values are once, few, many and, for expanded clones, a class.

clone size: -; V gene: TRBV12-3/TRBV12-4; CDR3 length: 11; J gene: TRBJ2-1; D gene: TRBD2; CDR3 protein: CASSITSGRFF; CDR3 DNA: TGTGCCAGCAGCATAACTAGCGGGAGGTTCTTC
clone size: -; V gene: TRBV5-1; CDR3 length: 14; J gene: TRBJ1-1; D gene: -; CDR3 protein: CASSLQGSETEAFF; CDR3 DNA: TGCGCCAGCAGCTTGCAGGGTTCGGAAACTGAAGCTTTCTTT
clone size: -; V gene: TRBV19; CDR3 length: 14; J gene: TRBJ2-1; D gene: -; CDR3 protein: CASSYGSSYNEQFF; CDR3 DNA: TGTGCCAGTAGTTACGGGAGCTCCTACAATGAGCAGTTCTTC
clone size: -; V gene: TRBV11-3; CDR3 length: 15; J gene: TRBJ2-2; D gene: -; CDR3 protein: CASQDTGLRTGELFF; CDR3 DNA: TGTGCCAGTCAAGACACAGGGTTACGCACCGGGGAGCTGTTTTTT
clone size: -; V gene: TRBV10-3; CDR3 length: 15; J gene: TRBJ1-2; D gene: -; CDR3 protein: CAISVQALSIGDYTF; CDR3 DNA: TGTGCCATCAGTGTCCAGGCACTCTCAATTGGTGACTACACCTTC
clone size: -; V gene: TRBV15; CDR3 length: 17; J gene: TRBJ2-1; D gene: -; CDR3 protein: CATSRGSGRSSYNEQFF; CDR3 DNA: TGTGCCACCAGCCGAGGGAGCGGAAGGTCCTCCTACAATGAGCAGTTCTTC
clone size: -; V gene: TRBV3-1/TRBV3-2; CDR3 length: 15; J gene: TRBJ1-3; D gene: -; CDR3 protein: CASSLNRDSRNTIYF; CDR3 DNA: TGTGCCAGCAGCCTAAACCGGGACTCCAGAAACACCATATATTTT
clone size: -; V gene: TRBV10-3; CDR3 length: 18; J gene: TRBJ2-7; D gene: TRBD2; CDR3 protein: CAISPFTGLAGVSYEQYF; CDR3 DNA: TGTGCCATCAGTCCCTTTACCGGACTAGCGGGAGTTTCCTACGAGCAGTACTTC
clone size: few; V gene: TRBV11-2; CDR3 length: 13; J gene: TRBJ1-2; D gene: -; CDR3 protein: CASSLSWNYGYTF; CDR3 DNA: TGTGCCAGCAGCTTGAGTTGGAACTATGGCTACACCTTC
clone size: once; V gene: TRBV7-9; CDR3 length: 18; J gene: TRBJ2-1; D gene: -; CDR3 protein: CASSPNNYRLSSYNEQFF; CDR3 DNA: TGTGCCAGCAGCCCCAATAACTACAGGTTAAGCTCCTACAATGAGCAGTTCTTC
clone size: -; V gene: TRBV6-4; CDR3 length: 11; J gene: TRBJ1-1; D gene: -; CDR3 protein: CASSDSAQAFF; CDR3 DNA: TGTGCCAGCAGTGACTCTGCCCAAGCTTTCTTT
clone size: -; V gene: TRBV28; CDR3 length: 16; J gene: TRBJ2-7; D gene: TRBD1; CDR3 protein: CASSYNPGTGAYEQYF; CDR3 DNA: TGTGCCAGCAGCTATAATCCCGGGACAGGGGCCTACGAGCAGTACTTC
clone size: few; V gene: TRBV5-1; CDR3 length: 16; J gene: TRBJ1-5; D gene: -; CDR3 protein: CASSLVGGAPPQPQHF; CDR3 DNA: TGCGCCAGCAGCTTGGTGGGTGGGGCGCCCCCTCAGCCCCAGCATTTT
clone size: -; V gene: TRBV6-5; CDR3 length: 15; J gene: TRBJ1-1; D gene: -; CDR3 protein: CASRLTIVGNTEAFF; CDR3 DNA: TGTGCCAGCAGGCTTACTATAGTAGGGAACACTGAAGCTTTCTTT
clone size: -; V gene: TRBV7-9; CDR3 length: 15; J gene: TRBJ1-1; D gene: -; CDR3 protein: CASSLGGQGSPEAFF; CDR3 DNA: TGTGCCAGCAGCTTAGGGGGGCAGGGCTCCCCTGAAGCTTTCTTT
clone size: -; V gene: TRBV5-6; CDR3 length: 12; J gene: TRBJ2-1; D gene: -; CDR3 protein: CASSLLSDEQFF; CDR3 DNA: TGTGCCAGCAGCTTACTATCAGATGAGCAGTTCTTC
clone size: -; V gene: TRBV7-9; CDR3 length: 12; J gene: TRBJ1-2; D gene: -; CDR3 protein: CASSSQGSGYTF; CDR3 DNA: TGTGCCAGCAGCTCCCAGGGGTCCGGCTACACCTTC
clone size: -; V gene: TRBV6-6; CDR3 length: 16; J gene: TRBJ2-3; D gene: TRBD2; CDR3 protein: CASSRLAGGPTDTQYF; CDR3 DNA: TGTGCCAGCAGTAGACTAGCGGGAGGGCCGACAGATACGCAGTATTTT
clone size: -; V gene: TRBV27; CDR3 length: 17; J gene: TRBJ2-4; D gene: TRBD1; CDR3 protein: CASSKNRGLVTKNIQYF; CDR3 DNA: TGTGCCAGCAGTAAAAACAGGGGGCTAGTGACCAAAAACATTCAGTACTTC
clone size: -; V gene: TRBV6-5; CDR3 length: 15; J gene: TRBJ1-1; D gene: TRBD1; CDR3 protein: CASSWDQGAGTEAFF; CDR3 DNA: TGTGCCAGCAGCTGGGATCAGGGGGCTGGGACTGAAGCTTTCTTT
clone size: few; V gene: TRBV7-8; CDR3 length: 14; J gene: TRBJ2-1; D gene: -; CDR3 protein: CASSFEGLGNEQFF; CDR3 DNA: TGTGCCAGCAGCTTCGAGGGGTTAGGCAATGAGCAGTTCTTC
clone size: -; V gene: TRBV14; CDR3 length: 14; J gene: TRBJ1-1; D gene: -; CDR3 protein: CASSQGAGFTEAFF; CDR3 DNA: TGTGCCAGCAGCCAAGGGGCCGGCTTCACTGAAGCTTTCTTT
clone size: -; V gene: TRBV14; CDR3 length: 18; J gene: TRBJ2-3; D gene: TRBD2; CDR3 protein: CASKFTGTSGRAIDTQYF; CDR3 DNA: TGTGCCAGCAAGTTTACGGGGACTAGCGGGAGGGCAATAGATACGCAGTATTTT